This T cell receptor beta chain was sequenced during a study of T cells in Graves' hyperthyroidism and ophthalmopathy (dated by TCRdb to the late 2010s). Background on the whole study: Peripheral blood samples were taken at the time of initial diagnosis, prior to any treatment. A discovery cohort of about a hundred patients, approximately 45 with Graves' ophthalmopathy and about 58 with stable Graves' hyperthyroidism, was used to find distinguishing TCR V-J signatures. In roughly six Graves' hyperthyroidism patients, the study also compared T-cell repertoires from thyroid tissue with T-cell repertoires from blood. After blood sampling, hyperthyroidism patients were treated with methimazole at a starting dose of 30 mg daily, and ophthalmopathy patients were treated with high-dose intravenous methylprednisolone. According to the paper, TCR Vbeta CDR3 sequencing was carried out on approximately 140 peripheral blood samples, which came from 40 to 45 ophthalmopathy, 80 or so hyperthyroidism and approximately 17 progressor patients. Whether ophthalmopathy could be predicted prospectively was tested in an independent validation cohort made up of approximately 19 hyperthyroidism patients plus 17 patients who later progressed to ophthalmopathy. The roughly 99 discovery patients were divided at random into training and test sets in a 7:3 ratio. Results the study describes overall, beyond this receptor: No statistical method was used to fix the sample size in advance, and group allocation was not hidden from the investigators. A 13 V-J signature model separated ophthalmopathy from stable hyperthyroidism, with around 88% sensitivity and 81.08% specificity in cross-validation and 80%/75% in testing. During validation, the model predicted progression to ophthalmopathy a median of approximately 7 months ahead of onset, with just under 71% sensitivity and 72.22% specificity. Most expanded thyroid clonotypes (frequency above 0.001) were also detected in blood, suggesting blood repertoires may reflect thyroid immune responses.

Stable Graves' hyperthyroidism was defined as no progression to ophthalmopathy during 18 months of follow-up. Hyperthyroidism patients were aged 18 to 65 years and newly diagnosed, with disease duration of less than 2 months. Patients with uncontrolled infections, other autoimmune diseases, pregnancy or lactation were excluded. Diagnoses relied on clinical symptoms, serum thyroxine and TRAb, thyroid ultrasound and orbital computed tomography. PBMCs were separated from 7.5 to 10 ml of fresh peripheral blood using Ficoll-Paque density gradient centrifugation. Trizol reagent was used to extract total RNA, and RNA quality was then checked on an Agilent 2100 Bioanalyzer. There are many counts of this clonotype. Which antigen it targets is not known. Base qualities were left out, and no much larger clone turns up one base away. From cysteine to phenylalanine, the CDR3 is 13 amino acids long. Here the CDR3 DNA is all that survives: 39 bases in frame from base 1. Ends trimmed: V by 7 bases, J by 5 bases; bases unmatched to a gene: 7. The germline V gene supplies CDR1 MDHEN and CDR2 SYDVKM.

TCR beta CDR3 regions were amplified from RNA transcripts. A first-round RT-PCR of the TCR CDR3 used the HTBI primer set with the Qiagen OneStep RT-PCR kit. Libraries were constructed in a second round of multiplex PCR, after which size selection and purification were carried out. Libraries were sequenced paired-end with 100 bp reads on an Illumina HiSeq2000. Turning to the authors' computational methods: SOAPnuke was used to process the raw data, with reads discarded if the reads contained adapters or uncalled bases, had a mean Phred below 15, or lacked an exact constant-primer or identifier match. High-quality paired reads were merged using COPE v1.2.5, and each unique nucleotide sequence was defined as a clonotype. Clonotypes were aligned to IMGT TRBV, TRBD and TRBJ reference segments using MiTCR v1.1. The analysis included only V-J combinations with a frequency above 0.0001, which together covered 99.2% of the repertoires. A TCS score was defined as the ratio between F50 (clonal expansion) and ExV (chaos), using BLOSUM62-based TCRdist between CDR3 peptides within each V-J. Welch's t-statistics and random forest reduced fewer than 550 V-J features to under 15, which were used in a naive Bayes classifier (R e1071). TCRdb reprocessing: public reads trimmed at Q25 with fastp, clones called with MiXCR, in-frame beta chains kept. Every CDR3 protein is listed once, alongside the most common genes and DNA of its rows. TCRdb, rather than the study authors, made the V and J calls. The sample table holds approximately 640,000 distinct CDR3 sequences, of which around 15% were seen once. Clones ranked in the top ten supply less than 4.5% of the sample.

The rearranged chain carries TRBV28 and TRBJ2-5, and TRBD2 aligns with 7 junction nucleotides. The TCR comes from a woman between 25 and 40 years old with Graves' hyperthyroidism. The sample consisted of blood. The nucleotide sequence reads as follows: TGTGCCAGCACCACCGGGCGGGGGGAGACCCAGTACTTC. This translates into CASTTGRGETQYF.